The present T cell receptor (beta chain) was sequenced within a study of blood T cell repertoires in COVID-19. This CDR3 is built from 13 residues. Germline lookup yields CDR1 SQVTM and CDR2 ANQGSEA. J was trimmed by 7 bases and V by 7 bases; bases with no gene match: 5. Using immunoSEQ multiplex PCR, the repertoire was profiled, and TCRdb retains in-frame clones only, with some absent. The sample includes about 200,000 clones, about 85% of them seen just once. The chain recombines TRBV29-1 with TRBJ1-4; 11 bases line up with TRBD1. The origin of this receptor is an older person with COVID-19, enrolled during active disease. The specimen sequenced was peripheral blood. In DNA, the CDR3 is TGCAGCGCCTCCGGGACAGGGGGTGAAAAACTGTTTTTT. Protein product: CSASGTGGEKLFF.